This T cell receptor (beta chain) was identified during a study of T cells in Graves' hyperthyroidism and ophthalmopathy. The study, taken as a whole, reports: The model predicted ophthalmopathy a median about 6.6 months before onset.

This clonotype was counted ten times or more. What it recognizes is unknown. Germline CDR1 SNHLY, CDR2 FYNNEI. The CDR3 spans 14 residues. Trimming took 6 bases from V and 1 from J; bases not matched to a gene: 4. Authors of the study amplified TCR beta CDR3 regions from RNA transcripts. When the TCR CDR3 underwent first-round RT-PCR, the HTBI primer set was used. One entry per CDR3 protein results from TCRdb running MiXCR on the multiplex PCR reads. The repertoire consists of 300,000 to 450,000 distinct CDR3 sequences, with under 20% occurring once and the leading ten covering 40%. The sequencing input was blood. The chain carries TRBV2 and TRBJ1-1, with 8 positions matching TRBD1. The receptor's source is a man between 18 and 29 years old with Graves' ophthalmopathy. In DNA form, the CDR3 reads TGTGCCAGCAGCACGGGACAGGAGAACACTGAAGCTTTCTTT. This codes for CASSTGQENTEAFF.